The clone carrying this T cell receptor beta chain was picked up one time. Its antigen is not identified. Profiling relied on immunoSEQ multiplex PCR, and the TCRdb table lists in-frame clones only, not all of them. Seen here are 60,000 or so clones, 80% to 85% observed once, and the top ten hold about 4%. The sample originates from a study of a mutant IDH1 vaccine in newly diagnosed glioma. Regarding time point: week 35, safety follow-up. In every dose of vaccine, 300 ug of mutant IDH1 20-mer peptide was given alongside topical imiquimod. V dropped 2 bases and J dropped 0 bases, with 10 bases sitting between them. The V gene's germline CDR1 is MNHNY and CDR2 SVGAGI (reference sequence). The CDR3 runs 15 residues.

The chain uses TRBV6-6 and TRBJ1-1; D remains unclear. Source: PBMCs, taken from a glioma patient whose treatment included an IDH1 peptide vaccine. The TCR originated in a man aged 30 to 39 with glioma. CDR3 in DNA: TGTGCCAGCAGTTACGGGTGGTTCATGAACACTGAAGCTTTCTTT. Translated, it gives CASSYGWFMNTEAFF.